These 27 T cell receptor beta chains were all obtained from the same sample, sequenced in a study of shared clonotypes between healthy human individuals (dated by TCRdb to the early 2020s). Library preparation was by the immunoSEQ multiplex PCR assay. In its TCRdb copy, this immuneACCESS table keeps in-frame sequences only and misses some clones. Where compared with another copy, unresolved V genes explain less than half of these, and the others have no known cause. The sample table records some 2,500,000 clones; just under 95% of these occur just once. The ten largest clones capture around 0.35% of the sample. Sequenced sample: naive CD4+ T cells from PBMCs. Explained via the paper, the cell subset or site label denotes: CD45RA+ positively selected. The source of these receptors is a man in his late teens or twenties in good health. Some clones in this sample may be carry-over from other donors' samples.

The chain has TRBV5-1 and TRBJ1-4; TRBD1 is a possible D gene (5 bases). CDR3 size: 17 residues. Trimming stripped 1 base from V and 0 bases from J, with 13 bases between. Germline V gene sequence: CDR1 SGHRS, CDR2 YFSETQ. As DNA, the CDR3 is TGCGCCAGCAGCTTGCTAGGGGCCTTTGCAACTAATGAAAAACTGTTTTTT. Amino acid sequence: CASSLLGAFATNEKLFF.

Regarding this clone: This sample includes further DNA sequences coding for the same CDR3. The rearrangement joins TRBV5-1 to TRBJ2-2, with 8 bases aligning to TRBD1. Germline values: CDR1 SGHRS, CDR2 YFSETQ. V trimming: 2 bases; J trimming: 4 bases; junction bases outside the gene matches: 1. The CDR3 is 14 amino acids. The CDR3 nucleotides read TGCGCCAGCAGCTTACAGGGGGGCACCGGGGAGCTGTTTTTT. Translating it yields CASSLQGGTGELFF.

The V call is TRBV5-1, the J call TRBJ2-2; the match to TRBD1 covers 7 bases. V was pared by 0 bases and J by 1 base, with 6 bases of the junction left unmatched. This CDR3 has 17 residues. Looked up from germline, CDR1 is SGHRS and CDR2 is YFSETQ. This CDR3 reads CASSLERGGENTGELFF. CDR3 nucleotide sequence: TGCGCCAGCAGCTTGGAGCGAGGGGGCGAGAACACCGGGGAGCTGTTTTTT.

The gene calls are TRBV5-1 and TRBJ2-5; perhaps TRBD1 as D (5 bases). Germline-derived CDR1 and CDR2 are SGHRS and YFSETQ. The CDR3 contains 13 residues. V gave up 4 bases and J gave up 8 bases, with 15 bases separating them. CDR3 protein: CASSPLRVGTQYF. Written as DNA, the CDR3 is TGCGCCAGCAGCCCCCTCAGGGTCGGAACCCAGTACTTC.

The gene calls are TRBV19 and TRBJ2-1; 7 positions agree with TRBD1. Trimming cost V 7 bases and J 0 bases; bases outside gene matches: 6. This CDR3 region has 15 residues. The germline gives CDR1 LNHDA, CDR2 SQIVND (reference sequence). The CDR3 loop reads CASTITGDSYNEQFF. The CDR3 nucleotides are TGTGCCAGTACCATAACAGGGGACTCCTACAATGAGCAGTTCTTC.

V usage is TRBV21-1 and J usage is TRBJ2-1; TRBD2, the D gene given by the table, was not confirmed from the DNA. TRBV21-1 is a known pseudogene. This CDR3 is built from 15 residues. Written as DNA, the CDR3 is TGTGCCAGCGGGAGAACTAGCGGGAGGCCCAATGAGCAGTTCTTC. As protein: CASGRTSGRPNEQFF.

The V call is TRBV4-1, the J call TRBJ1-1; TRBD1 might be the D (5 bases). This CDR3 is 16 amino acids long. CDR1 is MGHRA and CDR2 is YSYEKL in the germline V gene. The V end was cut by 0 bases, the J end by 3 bases, with 14 bases between. CDR3 DNA: TGCGCCAGCAGCCAAGATAGCAGGGCCCGAGACACTGAAGCTTTCTTT. Translating gives CASSQDSRARDTEAFF.

This chain connects TRBV28 to TRBJ2-3; D perhaps matches TRBD1 (6 bases). The CDR3 sequence is 13 residues long. The germline CDR1 and CDR2 sequences are MDHEN and SYDVKM. Trimming stripped 6 bases from V and 1 base from J, with 8 bases between. CDR3 sequence (DNA): TGTGCCAGCAGCTCAGGGGGCACAGATACGCAGTATTTT. It codes for CASSSGGTDTQYF. The full variable domain, completed using reference TRBV28 and TRBJ2-3, is DVKVTQSSRYLVKRTGEKVFLECVQDMDHENMFWYRQDPGLGLRLIYFSYDVKMKEKGDIPEGYSVSREKKERFSLILESASTNQTSMYLCASSSGGTDTQYFGPGTRLTVL.

This clone has a single count. This sequence joins TRBV6-5 and TRBJ2-7; no clear D gene. CDR1 is MNHEY, CDR2 SVGAGI, per germline. With 0 bases removed from V and 0 bases from J, the gap between germline ends came to 12 bases. This CDR3 has 16 residues. Here the CDR3 reads CASSYSRTTSSYEQYF. DNA of the CDR3: TGTGCCAGCAGTTACTCGAGAACTACGAGCTCCTACGAGCAGTACTTC.

The V call is TRBV7-3, the J call TRBJ2-1, with D perhaps TRBD2 (5 bases). The V end was cut by 3 bases, the J end by 9 bases, with 21 bases between. Germline loops: CDR1 SGHTA, CDR2 FQGTGA. The CDR3 covers 16 residues. CDR3 in amino acids: CASSFRPDSPSGEQFF. CDR3 sequence (DNA): TGTGCCAGCAGCTTCCGTCCGGACTCCCCCAGTGGTGAGCAGTTCTTC.

J is TRBJ2-1 and V is TRBV5-4; 9 bases map to TRBD1. The germline gives CDR1 SGHNT, CDR2 YYREEE (reference sequence). The CDR3 has 14 residues. Unmatched junction bases numbered 4, after V lost 4 bases and J lost 5 bases. This chain's CDR3 is CASSKTGGHNEQFF. The CDR3 DNA reads TGTGCCAGCAGCAAGACAGGGGGACACAATGAGCAGTTCTTC.

V usage is TRBV28 and J usage is TRBJ2-7, with D possibly matching TRBD1 (6 bases). Germline values: CDR1 MDHEN, CDR2 SYDVKM. This CDR3 comprises 17 residues. V was shortened by 4 bases and J by 2 bases, with 21 bases between the two germline ends. The CDR3: CASSSRGRRAITYEQYF. CDR3 coding DNA: TGTGCCAGCAGTTCCAGGGGACGACGGGCCATCACCTACGAGCAGTACTTC.

The chain carries TRBV9 and TRBJ2-1; 8 nucleotides agree with TRBD2. The CDR3 runs 17 residues. Germline lookup yields CDR1 SGDLS and CDR2 YYNGEE. V shed 4 bases, J shed 5 bases, and the junction held 14 bases outside the gene matches. The CDR3 sequence is CASSLSGGLERDNEQFF. The CDR3 region has the DNA TGTGCCAGCAGCCTATCGGGGGGACTAGAACGTGACAATGAGCAGTTCTTC.

This rearrangement joins TRBV6-5 to TRBJ1-1; D uncertain. The CDR3 has 14 residues. Deletions cut 6 bases from V and 1 base from J, with 12 bases between. Per the germline V gene, CDR1 is MNHEY and CDR2 is SVGAGI. The CDR3 here is CASRRVTPNTEAFF. DNA of the CDR3: TGTGCCAGCAGACGCGTGACACCGAACACTGAAGCTTTCTTT.

The chain carries TRBV18 and TRBJ1-1; TRBD1 agrees at 8 bases. Looked up from germline, CDR1 is KGHSH and CDR2 is LQKENI. The CDR3 is 18 residues long. The V and J ends lost 5 bases and 2 bases, in that order; junction bases with no gene match: 16. The CDR3 region is CASSLLKDRAVSNTEAFF. The CDR3 DNA reads as TGTGCCAGCTCATTGCTGAAGGACAGGGCTGTTAGTAACACTGAAGCTTTCTTT.

V and J are TRBV6-5 and TRBJ2-3; TRBD1 matches at 10 bases. This CDR3 contains 14 residues. Germline CDR1 MNHEY, CDR2 SVGAGI. V lost 9 bases to trimming and J lost 5 bases; unmatched junction nucleotides: 8. The CDR3 DNA reads as TGTGCCAGTCGGGACAGGGGCCTGGGAGATACGCAGTATTTT. It encodes CASRDRGLGDTQYF.

This clone has just one count. The chain carries TRBV19 and TRBJ2-7, with D perhaps TRBD2 (7 bases). Trimming removed 5 bases at V and 2 bases at J, with 22 bases between. This CDR3 has 17 amino acids. Germline-derived CDR1 and CDR2 are LNHDA and SQIVND (reference sequence). The chain's CDR3 is CASSSRTISGDTYEQYF. The CDR3, as DNA: TGTGCCAGTAGTTCCCGGACCATCAGCGGGGACACCTACGAGCAGTACTTC.

This chain connects TRBV27 to TRBJ2-2; D is unclear. This CDR3 contains 12 residues. Trimming stripped 6 bases from V and 6 bases from J, with 8 bases between. Germline CDR1 is MNHEY and CDR2 is SMNVEV (reference sequence). CDR3 nucleotide sequence: TGTGCCAGCAGCGCTCCGTCCGGGGAGCTGTTTTTT. This codes for CASSAPSGELFF.

The J gene is TRBJ2-7, the V gene TRBV6-6; no definite D call. Per the germline V gene, CDR1 is MNHNY and CDR2 is SVGAGI (reference sequence). The CDR3 runs to 12 residues. The V end was cut by 6 bases, the J end by 6 bases, with 12 bases between. CDR3 loop: CASSPPLGEQYF. The CDR3, as DNA: TGTGCCAGCAGCCCGCCCCTGGGCGAGCAGTACTTC.

This clone was seen more than once but under ten times. This CDR3 is also generated by other DNA sequences in the sample. The chain has TRBV9 and TRBJ2-3; the D is unclear. CDR1 and CDR2 from the germline V gene are SGDLS and YYNGEE. V lost 0 bases, J lost 0 bases, and 2 bases lay in between. This CDR3 is built from 13 residues. The CDR3 DNA sequence: TGTGCCAGCAGCGTAGATAGCACAGATACGCAGTATTTT. Protein sequence: CASSVDSTDTQYF.

V is TRBV5-1 and J is TRBJ1-6; TRBD1 agrees at 9 bases. Germline lookup yields CDR1 SGHRS and CDR2 YFSETQ. The junction had 4 bases not matched to a gene; V was cut back by 5 bases and J by 7 bases. The CDR3 spans 14 residues. The CDR3 bases are TGCGCCAGCAGGGGGACAGGGACCAATTCACCCCTCCACTTT. Translation gives CASRGTGTNSPLHF.

The genes are TRBV5-4 and TRBJ2-7; D remains ambiguous. CDR3 size: 13 residues. The V gene's germline CDR1 is SGHNT and CDR2 YYREEE (reference sequence). The germline V and J ends were trimmed by 2 bases and 2 bases, with 8 bases remaining between them. In nucleotides, the CDR3 is TGTGCCAGCAGCTTCTACGGAGCCTACGAGCAGTACTTC. Its translation is CASSFYGAYEQYF.

The chain combines TRBV5-1 with TRBJ2-7, with 7 positions matching TRBD2. After removal of 0 bases from V and 3 bases from J, the junction contained 9 bases not matched to a gene. Looked up from germline, CDR1 is SGHRS and CDR2 is YFSETQ. The CDR3 length is 16 residues. This CDR3 reads CASSLAYLTSSYEQYF. The CDR3 DNA is TGCGCCAGCAGCTTGGCCTATTTGACTAGCAGCTACGAGCAGTACTTC. The full variable domain, with the rest looked up from reference TRBV5-1 and TRBJ2-7, is KAGVTQTPRYLIKTRGQQVTLSCSPISGHRSVSWYQQTPGQGLQFLFEYFSETQRNKGNFPGRFSGRQFSNSRSEMNVSTLELGDSALYLCASSLAYLTSSYEQYFGPGTRLTVT.

There are a few counts of this clone. The chain couples TRBV11-1 to TRBJ1-1, with D maybe TRBD1 (5 bases). Per germline, CDR1 SGHAT and CDR2 FQDESV (reference sequence). Trimming cost V 2 bases and J 1 base, with 14 bases left between them. The CDR3 is 16 amino acids. The CDR3 sequence: CASSLSPGLRNTEAFF. The DNA of the CDR3 is TGTGCCAGCAGCTTAAGCCCGGGACTCAGGAACACTGAAGCTTTCTTT.

This chain uses TRBV30 with TRBJ1-2, with 8 positions matching TRBD1. CDR3 length: 15 amino acids. Per the germline V gene, CDR1 is GTSNPN and CDR2 is SVGIG (reference sequence). V shed 5 bases, J shed 8 bases, and the junction held 16 bases outside the gene matches. The CDR3 DNA sequence: TGTGCCTGGGCCGTCGTTGGACAGGGTTGGGTAGGCTACACCTTC. Protein sequence: CAWAVVGQGWVGYTF.

V and J are TRBV5-4 and TRBJ2-5; no definite D call. The CDR3 is made up of 14 amino acids. V lost 2 bases and J 2 bases, leaving 10 bases between the germline ends. Germline CDR1 and CDR2: SGHNT and YYREEE (reference sequence). CDR3 sequence (DNA): TGTGCCAGCAGCTTCCCAGGACCTCAAGAGACCCAGTACTTC. Translating it yields CASSFPGPQETQYF.

The chain carries TRBV5-1 and TRBJ2-3; the D is unclear. The CDR3 extends over 13 amino acids. V was shortened by 4 bases and J by 6 bases, with 12 bases between the two germline ends. Looked up from germline, CDR1 is SGHRS and CDR2 is YFSETQ. The CDR3 region has the DNA TGCGCCAGCAGCCCGGGCCACCTGGATACGCAGTATTTT. Its protein is CASSPGHLDTQYF.